This TCR beta chain is drawn from a study of blood T cell repertoires in COVID-19. Study-wide context: From the United States, Italy and Spain came samples of acute and convalescent COVID-19. T cells, B-cell-depleted T cells, or PBMCs supplied cDNA or gDNA.

TCRdb keeps only in-frame clones here, not all; method: immunoSEQ multiplex PCR. The table shows 120,000 or so clones, with around 86% occurring only once. Trimming removed 4 bases from V and 1 base from J, with 4 bases in between. Per germline, CDR1 SGHAT and CDR2 FQNNGV. This CDR3 has 12 residues. The receptor was isolated from a man at least 80 years old with active or convalescent COVID-19. Sequenced sample: peripheral blood. This rearrangement joins TRBV11-2 to TRBJ1-2; D remains unclear. The CDR3 nucleotides read TGTGCCAGCAGCTCCGTTAACTATGGCTACACCTTC. Its protein product is CASSSVNYGYTF. The full variable domain, rest sourced from reference TRBV11-2 and TRBJ1-2, is EAGVAQSPRYKIIEKRQSVAFWCNPISGHATLYWYQQILGQGPKLLIQFQNNGVVDDSQLPKDRFSAERLKGVDSTLKIQPAKLEDSAVYLCASSSVNYGYTFGSGTRLTVV.